The 21 T cell receptor beta chains below come from one sample, sequenced in a study of T cell repertoires in cytomegalovirus infection. MiXCR, run by TCRdb on the reads, gives a single entry per CDR3 protein. In the table there are approximately 550,000 distinct CDR3 sequences, approximately 16% of which are singletons. Sequencing used CD8+ T cells from PBMCs. The receptor source for this set is a human donor in good health (CMV status not recorded). Some clones in this sample may be carry-over from other donors' samples.

This sequence joins TRBV9 and TRBJ1-2; D uncertain. The V and J ends lost 0 bases and 4 bases respectively, with 13 bases between them. The CDR3 loop spans 15 amino acids. CDR1 SGDLS and CDR2 YYNGEE come from the germline V gene. CDR3 in DNA: TGTGCCAGCAGCGTAGACGCAGCGGGCCCCTATGGCTACACCTTC. Amino acid sequence: CASSVDAAGPYGYTF.

The chain combines TRBV9 with TRBJ2-1, with 8 bases aligning to TRBD2. The CDR3 extends over 14 amino acids. Germline V gene sequence: CDR1 SGDLS, CDR2 YYNGEE. With 0 bases clipped from V and 10 bases from J, the junction kept 6 bases outside the gene matches. CDR3 amino acids: CASSVATGGREQFF. CDR3 coding DNA: TGTGCCAGCAGCGTAGCTACGGGGGGGCGCGAGCAGTTCTTC.

The J gene is TRBJ1-4, the V gene TRBV28; D not resolved. The CDR3 length is 14 residues. V was trimmed by 8 bases and J by 4 bases, leaving 14 bases between them. Germline lookup yields CDR1 MDHEN and CDR2 SYDVKM. CDR3 sequence: CASRYSVFNEKLFF. The CDR3, as DNA: TGTGCCAGCCGATACTCGGTGTTTAATGAAAAACTGTTTTTT.

In regard to this clonotype: This may arise from a read error, as a much more abundant clone is one base away. The V and J genes are TRBV28 and TRBJ2-5; the match to TRBD1 covers 7 bases. The V gene end was trimmed by 6 bases and the J gene end by 0 bases; junction bases not matched to a gene: 16. The CDR3 consists of 18 residues. CDR1 and CDR2 (germline): MDHEN, SYDVKM. The CDR3 reads CASRLNSRHGTDQETQYF. The CDR3 nucleotides read TGTGCCAGCAGACTAAATTCGAGACACGGGACAGACCAAGAGACCCAGTACTTC.

The sample holds a few counts of this clonotype. This sequence joins TRBV12-3 or TRBV12-4 and TRBJ2-1; 8 nucleotides align to TRBD2. The V gene end was trimmed by 4 bases and the J gene end by 3 bases; junction bases not matched to a gene: 5. The CDR3 runs 15 residues. CDR3 in amino acids: CASSYGGGLYNEQFF. The CDR3 DNA reads TGTGCCAGCAGTTACGGCGGGGGGCTCTACAATGAGCAGTTCTTC.

This chain uses TRBV12-3 or TRBV12-4 with TRBJ2-2, with 12 bases matching TRBD2. V shed 4 bases, J shed 5 bases, and the junction held 5 bases outside the gene matches. This CDR3 has 16 residues. The CDR3 sequence is CASSSDTSGGTGELFF. CDR3 nucleotide sequence: TGTGCCAGCAGTTCCGATACTAGCGGGGGGACCGGGGAGCTGTTTTTT.

At least ten counts were recorded for this clonotype. The J gene is TRBJ1-2, the V gene TRBV7-8; D perhaps matches TRBD1 (6 bases). Trimming took off 1 base at V and 5 bases at J, with 20 bases between the two ends. The germline gives CDR1 SGHVS, CDR2 FQNEAQ. This CDR3 has 17 amino acids. This CDR3 reads CASSLVTRGSLSYGYTF. CDR3 DNA sequence: TGTGCCAGCAGCTTAGTTACCAGGGGCTCGCTCTCTTATGGCTACACCTTC. The variable domain in full, completed from reference TRBV7-8 and TRBJ1-2, reads GAGVSQSPRYKVAKRGQDVALRCDPISGHVSLFWYQQALGQGPEFLTYFQNEAQLDKSGLPSDRFFAERPEGSVSTLKIQRTQQEDSAVYLCASSLVTRGSLSYGYTFGSGTRLTVV.

The sample holds many counts of this clonotype. The rearrangement uses TRBV7-6 and TRBJ1-5; 7 bases match TRBD1. The trim removed 5 bases at V and 4 bases at J, leaving 8 bases unmatched. Germline values: CDR1 SGHVS, CDR2 FNYEAQ. This CDR3 has 15 amino acids. CDR3 protein: CASSARQGENQPQHF. The CDR3 DNA is TGTGCCAGCAGCGCCCGACAGGGAGAGAATCAGCCCCAGCATTTT.

This rearrangement joins TRBV6-5 to TRBJ1-1; a weak D match, TRBD1 (5 bases). Deletions cut 0 bases from V and 10 bases from J, with 15 bases between. Germline V gene sequence: CDR1 MNHEY, CDR2 SVGAGI. The CDR3 consists of 14 residues. In DNA form, the CDR3 reads TGTGCCAGCAGTTACTCTGGACACGCAACAGCAGCTTTCTTT. Its translation is CASSYSGHATAAFF.

This clonotype was seen at least ten times. The genes are TRBV6-6 and TRBJ2-1; D remains unclear. Germline V gene sequence: CDR1 MNHNY, CDR2 SVGAGI (reference sequence). V was cut by 2 bases and J by 3 bases, with 5 bases left in between. The CDR3 runs to 13 residues. CDR3 sequence: CASSYDGYNEQFF. DNA of the CDR3: TGTGCCAGCAGTTACGACGGCTACAATGAGCAGTTCTTC.

This clonotype has a count of ten or more. The chain has TRBV4-1 and TRBJ2-7; maybe TRBD2 (5 bases). The CDR3 is made up of 15 amino acids. V lost 4 bases and J 6 bases, leaving 19 bases between the germline ends. In germline, CDR1 is MGHRA, CDR2 YSYEKL. The CDR3 coding sequence is TGCGCCAGCAGCCCTCGGGAAGCCCACCAAGGCGAGCAGTACTTC. Translated: CASSPREAHQGEQYF.

In its sample, this clonotype was seen a few times. The chain uses TRBV19 and TRBJ1-6, with D maybe TRBD1 (6 bases). Germline V gene lookup returns CDR1 LNHDA and CDR2 SQIVND (reference sequence). Trimming stripped 4 bases from V and 7 bases from J, with 8 bases between. The CDR3 loop spans 13 amino acids. CDR3 protein: CASSKGGNSPLHF. In DNA form, the CDR3 reads TGTGCCAGTAGTAAAGGGGGAAATTCACCCCTCCACTTT. The full variable domain, its missing parts supplied by reference TRBV19 and TRBJ1-6, is DGGITQSPKYLFRKEGQNVTLSCEQNLNHDAMYWYRQDPGQGLRLIYYSQIVNDFQKGDIAEGYSVSREKKESFPLTVTSAQKNPTAFYLCASSKGGNSPLHFGNGTRLTVT.

The V and J genes are TRBV30 and TRBJ2-2; D is undetermined. The CDR3 length is 14 residues. Trimming removed 0 bases at V and 4 bases at J, with 9 bases between. CDR1 is GTSNPN, CDR2 SVGIG, per germline (reference sequence). The CDR3 here is CAWSVGRGTGELFF. The DNA for the CDR3 is TGTGCCTGGAGTGTAGGTCGTGGCACCGGGGAGCTGTTTTTT.

J is TRBJ1-1 and V is TRBV20-1; TRBD1 is a possible D gene (5 bases). CDR3 length equals 15 residues. V lost 7 bases and J 5 bases, leaving 23 bases between the germline ends. CDR1 is DFQATT, CDR2 SNEGSKA, per germline (reference sequence). The CDR3 nucleotides read TGCAGTGGTCAGGGAGGGGTGCTAGGGGAAACTGAAGCTTTCTTT. It is translated as CSGQGGVLGETEAFF.

This clonotype has ten or more counts. V and J are TRBV12-3 or TRBV12-4 and TRBJ2-1; maybe TRBD1 (6 bases). The CDR3 is 14 amino acids. V shed 4 bases and J shed 5 bases, with 12 bases lying between them. The CDR3 coding sequence is TGTGCCAGCAGTTCGGGGACATCCAACAATGAGCAGTTCTTC. Amino acids: CASSSGTSNNEQFF.

In this sample, this clonotype turned up many times. The rearrangement links TRBV7-9 to TRBJ1-1, with D possibly being TRBD1 (5 bases). This CDR3 contains 13 residues. Looked up from germline, CDR1 is SEHNR and CDR2 is FQNEAQ (reference sequence). Trimming removed 5 bases from V and 3 bases from J, with 10 bases in between. CDR3 DNA sequence: TGTGCCAGCAGCCCCGGGGGTTACACTGAAGCTTTCTTT. Protein: CASSPGGYTEAFF.

The chain recombines TRBV19 with TRBJ2-7; D is possibly TRBD1 (6 bases). V lost 6 bases, J lost 3 bases, and 12 bases lay in between. Germline V lookup: CDR1 LNHDA, CDR2 SQIVND (reference sequence). The CDR3 sequence is 13 residues long. The CDR3 DNA is TGTGCCAGTAGCTTTACAGGGTACTACGAGCAGTACTTC. Amino acids: CASSFTGYYEQYF.

This clonotype occurred many times. V is TRBV7-3 and J is TRBJ2-7; 12 nucleotides match TRBD2. J was trimmed by 6 bases and V by 5 bases; bases with no gene match: 5. The CDR3 totals 14 residues. Germline V CDR1 and CDR2: SGHTA, FQGTGA. The CDR3 region has the DNA TGTGCCAGCAGCCAGCTAGCGGGGGGGCTCGAGCAGTACTTC. Protein sequence: CASSQLAGGLEQYF.

A few counts support this clonotype. V usage is TRBV5-1 and J usage is TRBJ2-5; 7 nucleotides agree with TRBD1. V lost 0 bases to trimming and J lost 2 bases; unmatched junction nucleotides: 7. The CDR3 length is 16 residues. Germline CDR1 reads SGHRS; CDR2 reads YFSETQ. The CDR3 bases are TGCGCCAGCAGCTTGGCCCCCGACAGGGTACAAGAGACCCAGTACTTC. Translating it yields CASSLAPDRVQETQYF.

Many counts were recorded for this clonotype. The genes are TRBV7-6 and TRBJ2-2, with 8 positions matching TRBD2. The length of the CDR3 is 15 residues. The V gene's germline CDR1 is SGHVS and CDR2 FNYEAQ. J lost 3 bases, V lost 3 bases, and 3 bases had no gene match. Written as DNA, the CDR3 is TGTGCCAGCAGCTTGGGGCGGGGGGACACCGGGGAGCTGTTTTTT. Protein: CASSLGRGDTGELFF.

The chain carries TRBV5-1 and TRBJ2-1; 10 bases match TRBD1. This CDR3 is built from 13 residues. J was trimmed by 6 bases and V by 7 bases; bases with no gene match: 4. Germline CDR1 SGHRS, CDR2 YFSETQ. The CDR3: CASGQGEVNEQFF. The DNA of the CDR3 is TGCGCCAGCGGACAGGGGGAAGTCAATGAGCAGTTCTTC.